Below are 21 T cell receptor beta chains sequenced from a single sample in a study of memory CD4+ T cells and cytomegalovirus serostatus. Here immunoSEQ multiplex PCR was the method, and the copy in TCRdb shows in-frame clones only, minus some. The sample shows around 41,000 clones, 70% to 80% of them seen only once. The sort gate was single viable CD3+CD4+CD8-CD45RO+ cells for memory CD4+ T cells. The material sequenced was memory CD4+ T cells from blood. Receptors were obtained from an adult in good health and CMV-seronegative.

The table lists this clone with a count of one. This chain connects TRBV28 to TRBJ2-7, with 9 bases matching TRBD1. The CDR3 is made up of 15 amino acids. The V gene end was trimmed by 6 bases and the J gene end by 0 bases; junction bases not matched to a gene: 6. Looked up from germline, CDR1 is MDHEN and CDR2 is SYDVKM. The CDR3 nucleotides are TGTGCCAGCAGGTTCGGGGGACAGGGCTCCTACGAGCAGTACTTC. This translates into CASRFGGQGSYEQYF. Full variable domain (remainder filled in from reference TRBV28 and TRBJ2-7): DVKVTQSSRYLVKRTGEKVFLECVQDMDHENMFWYRQDPGLGLRLIYFSYDVKMKEKGDIPEGYSVSREKKERFSLILESASTNQTSMYLCASRFGGQGSYEQYFGPGTRLTVT.

This clone was counted a few times. The chain recombines TRBV4-2 with TRBJ1-1; TRBD1 matches at 8 bases. The CDR3 has 11 amino acids. Trimming removed 4 bases from V and 9 bases from J; junction bases left unmatched: 1. CDR1 is LGHNA and CDR2 is YNFKEQ in the germline V gene. DNA of the CDR3: TGTGCCAGCAGCCGGACAGGGCAAGCTTTCTTT. It encodes CASSRTGQAFF.

The chain uses TRBV11-3 and TRBJ1-3; perhaps TRBD1 as D (5 bases). CDR3 length: 14 amino acids. V lost 4 bases, J lost 8 bases, and 15 bases lay in between. Germline loops: CDR1 SGHNT, CDR2 YENEEA. The CDR3 sequence is CASSSGRIGDTIYF. The CDR3 bases are TGTGCCAGCAGCTCCGGGAGGATAGGGGACACCATATATTTT.

The chain has TRBV5-1 and TRBJ2-5; 7 nucleotides align to TRBD1. Unmatched junction bases numbered 17, after V lost 7 bases and J lost 5 bases. Germline V gives CDR1 SGHRS, CDR2 YFSETQ. The CDR3 has 16 residues. The CDR3 nucleotides read TGCGCCAGCGGCCCGCGGACAGGCCCCCGGGGTGAGACCCAGTACTTC. It specifies CASGPRTGPRGETQYF. Based on the CDR3 plus reference TRBV5-1 and TRBJ2-5, the full variable domain is KAGVTQTPRYLIKTRGQQVTLSCSPISGHRSVSWYQQTPGQGLQFLFEYFSETQRNKGNFPGRFSGRQFSNSRSEMNVSTLELGDSALYLCASGPRTGPRGETQYFGPGTRLLVL.

The V and J genes are TRBV19 and TRBJ2-3; 8 bases line up with TRBD2. Germline V CDR1 and CDR2: LNHDA, SQIVND (reference sequence). Trimming cost V 5 bases and J 2 bases; bases outside gene matches: 12. CDR3 size: 17 residues. CDR3 DNA sequence: TGTGCCAGTAGTGGAGATAGCGGGACCGACAACACAGATACGCAGTATTTT. It codes for CASSGDSGTDNTDTQYF.

This chain connects TRBV5-1 to TRBJ2-4; 8 bases are shared with TRBD2. V shed 5 bases and J 8 bases; nucleotides not matched to a gene: 12. Germline CDR1 reads SGHRS; CDR2 reads YFSETQ. CDR3 size: 15 residues. CDR3 protein: CASSLGGARVDIQYF. The CDR3 coding sequence is TGCGCCAGCAGTCTCGGGGGGGCGCGGGTGGACATTCAGTACTTC.

The chain couples TRBV7-6 to TRBJ2-5; 12 nucleotides align to TRBD2. The trim removed 5 bases at V and 4 bases at J, leaving 8 bases unmatched. The CDR3 runs 16 residues. Germline CDR1 is SGHVS and CDR2 is FNYEAQ. The DNA for the CDR3 is TGTGCCAGCAGCATAAGCCCTAGCGGGAGGGGAGAGACCCAGTACTTC. Protein product: CASSISPSGRGETQYF.

This clone appeared once. The V and J genes are TRBV5-1 and TRBJ1-4; tentative D call: TRBD1 (5 bases). The CDR3 spans 15 residues. The ends were cut back, 1 base at V and 1 base at J, with 8 bases in the middle. Looked up from germline, CDR1 is SGHRS and CDR2 is YFSETQ. CDR3 protein: CASSLIQGTNEKLFF. As DNA, the CDR3 is TGCGCCAGCAGCTTGATTCAGGGAACTAATGAAAAACTGTTTTTT.

The gene calls are TRBV28 and TRBJ2-3; 9 bases are shared with TRBD1. Per the germline V gene, CDR1 is MDHEN and CDR2 is SYDVKM. Trimming cost V 4 bases and J 1 base; bases outside gene matches: 3. The length of the CDR3 is 15 residues. The CDR3 nucleotides read TGTGCCAGCAGTTCCCGGACAGGGGGCACAGATACGCAGTATTTT. This gives the protein CASSSRTGGTDTQYF.

The chain carries TRBV29-1 and TRBJ2-5; 11 bases agree with TRBD2. Germline V lookup: CDR1 SQVTM, CDR2 ANQGSEA. After removal of 2 bases from V and 3 bases from J, the junction contained 2 bases not matched to a gene. The CDR3 covers 14 residues. The CDR3 DNA follows: TGCAGCGTTGAATTGACTAGCGGGGAAGAGACCCAGTACTTC. It translates to CSVELTSGEETQYF.

The rearrangement links TRBV4-3 to TRBJ2-1, with 11 nucleotides matching TRBD2. The germline V gene encodes CDR1 LGHNA and CDR2 YSLEER. The junction had 9 bases not matched to a gene; V was cut back by 1 base and J by 7 bases. The CDR3 loop spans 17 amino acids. This chain's CDR3 is CASSQGFKGLADNEQFF. CDR3 nucleotide sequence: TGCGCCAGCAGCCAAGGCTTCAAGGGACTAGCGGATAATGAGCAGTTCTTC.

J is TRBJ1-3 and V is TRBV2; weak D call: TRBD1 (5 bases). Trimming stripped 9 bases from V and 2 bases from J, with 17 bases between. From germline, CDR1 is SNHLY and CDR2 FYNNEI. This CDR3 is 15 amino acids long. The CDR3 DNA sequence: TGTGCCAGTACTAAGGGAGGAGGGGCTGGAAACACCATATATTTT. Encoded protein: CASTKGGGAGNTIYF. Full variable domain (outside the CDR3, taken from reference TRBV2 and TRBJ1-3): EPEVTQTPSHQVTQMGQEVILRCVPISNHLYFYWYRQILGQKVEFLVSFYNNEISEKSEIFDDQFSVERPDGSNFTLKIRSTKLEDSAMYFCASTKGGGAGNTIYFGEGSWLTVV.

This clone occurred a few times. The chain is built from TRBV27 and TRBJ2-5; 11 bases fit TRBD1. Germline CDR1 reads MNHEY; CDR2 reads SMNVEV (reference sequence). The CDR3 is 16 residues long. The V gene end was trimmed by 5 bases and the J gene end by 4 bases; junction bases not matched to a gene: 9. The CDR3 reads CASSLNGQGAGETQYF. The CDR3 coding sequence is TGTGCCAGCAGTCTAAACGGACAGGGGGCGGGAGAGACCCAGTACTTC.

This chain connects TRBV11-2 to TRBJ2-3, with 8 bases aligning to TRBD2. The germline CDR1 and CDR2 sequences are SGHAT and FQNNGV. The CDR3 is 15 amino acids. The V and J ends lost 2 bases and 9 bases, in that order; junction bases with no gene match: 10. This CDR3 is CASSLSPGTRETQYF. Written as DNA, the CDR3 is TGTGCCAGCAGCTTATCCCCCGGGACTAGAGAAACGCAGTATTTT.

This clone has a single count. V and J are TRBV10-3 and TRBJ2-7; the D gene could be TRBD1 or TRBD2 (5 bases each). Trimming left V 8 bases short and J 5 bases short, with 13 bases between. Per germline, CDR1 ENHRY and CDR2 SYGVKD. The CDR3 is 12 residues long. The CDR3 nucleotides read TGTGCCATCGGGACCCGCGTGAACGAGCAGTACTTC. Its protein product is CAIGTRVNEQYF.

This clone was picked up a small number of times. The chain employs TRBV7-2 and TRBJ2-1; 11 positions agree with TRBD2. The CDR3 has 17 residues. After removal of 5 bases from V and 5 bases from J, the junction contained 11 bases not matched to a gene. The germline V gene has CDR1 SGHTA and CDR2 FQGNSA. CDR3 bases: TGTGCCAGCAGCACAAGACTAGCGGGGACCTTGGACAATGAGCAGTTCTTC. Protein sequence: CASSTRLAGTLDNEQFF.

The V and J genes are TRBV28 and TRBJ2-7, with D hard to call. Per the germline V gene, CDR1 is MDHEN and CDR2 is SYDVKM. The CDR3 spans 12 residues. Trimming took 5 bases from V and 3 from J, leaving 8 bases between them. Here the CDR3 reads CASSSSIYEQYF. The CDR3 DNA reads TGTGCCAGCAGTAGCTCTATCTACGAGCAGTACTTC.

This chain connects TRBV5-1 to TRBJ2-2; 13 positions match TRBD2. Looked up from germline, CDR1 is SGHRS and CDR2 is YFSETQ. The CDR3 is 16 amino acids. V shed 3 bases and J 6 bases; nucleotides not matched to a gene: 5. In DNA, the CDR3 is TGCGCCAGCAGCTCGGGGGGACTAGCGGGATCCGGGGAGCTGTTTTTT. Protein sequence: CASSSGGLAGSGELFF.

The chain joins TRBV7-9 to TRBJ2-1; 14 nucleotides agree with TRBD2. Germline trimming cut 4 bases from V and 3 bases from J; bases unmatched to any gene: 11. Germline loops: CDR1 SEHNR, CDR2 FQNEAQ (reference sequence). CDR3 size: 19 residues. In DNA, the CDR3 is TGTGCCAGCAGCTCTGGGACTAGCGGGAGTAATGGGGTCTACAATGAGCAGTTCTTC. Protein: CASSSGTSGSNGVYNEQFF.

V gene TRBV11-2 combines with J gene TRBJ2-2, with TRBD1 matching 9 bases. Germline V CDR1 and CDR2: SGHAT, FQNNGV. The J segment lost 3 bases and the V segment lost 3 bases, leaving 2 bases of the junction unmatched. The CDR3 is 15 residues long. The CDR3 nucleotides are TGTGCCAGCAGCTTGGGGGACAGGGACACCGGGGAGCTGTTTTTT. Its translation: CASSLGDRDTGELFF.

The V call is TRBV5-4, the J call TRBJ1-2, with D possibly matching TRBD1 (5 bases). V was cut by 4 bases and J by 3 bases, with 16 bases left in between. In germline, CDR1 is SGHNT, CDR2 YYREEE (reference sequence). The CDR3 has 15 residues. As DNA, the CDR3 is TGTGCCAGCAGCCAAGAGGGACTGCACTACTATGGCTACACCTTC. Its protein product is CASSQEGLHYYGYTF. The full variable domain, rest sourced from reference TRBV5-4 and TRBJ1-2, is ETGVTQSPTHLIKTRGQQVTLRCSSQSGHNTVSWYQQALGQGPQFIFQYYREEENGRGNFPPRFSGLQFPNYSSELNVNALELDDSALYLCASSQEGLHYYGYTFGSGTRLTVV.